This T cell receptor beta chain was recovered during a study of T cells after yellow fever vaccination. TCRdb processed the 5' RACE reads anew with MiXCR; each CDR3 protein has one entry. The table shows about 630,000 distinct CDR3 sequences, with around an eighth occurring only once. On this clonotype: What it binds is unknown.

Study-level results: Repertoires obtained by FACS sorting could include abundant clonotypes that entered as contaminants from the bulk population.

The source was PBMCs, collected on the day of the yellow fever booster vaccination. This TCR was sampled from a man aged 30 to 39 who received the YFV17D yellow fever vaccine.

The CDR3 spells CSARVEVTEAFF. The CDR3 bases are TGCAGTGCTAGAGTGGAGGTGACTGAAGCTTTCTTT. The chain carries TRBV20-1 and TRBJ1-1, with no clear D. Germline values: CDR1 DFQATT, CDR2 SNEGSKA (reference sequence). The CDR3 is made up of 12 amino acids. The V end was cut by 1 base, the J end by 5 bases, with 8 bases between.